One and the same sample provided the 22 T cell receptor beta chains below, sequenced in a study of beta chain features in type 1 diabetes listed by TCRdb under 2018. On the study overall, not on this receptor specifically: Type 1 diabetes patients showed a moderate but significant shortening of TCRB CDR3 length in all four CD4+ subsets.

The library was prepared using the immunoSEQ multiplex PCR assay. All of the isolated RNA was reverse transcribed with the High Capacity cDNA Reverse Transcription Kit, so expressed TCRB transcripts were sequenced. What TCRdb holds here is the immuneACCESS table cut down to in-frame rearrangements. Part of the clones is not present; checked against another copy, under half of the missing clones reflect an unresolved V gene, and the others are unexplained. This sample has about 660,000 clones in its table, and around 15% of those were observed once. The ten largest clones capture roughly 0.04% of the sample. The antigens for these receptors are not known. The source material was naive CD4+ T cells from blood. The cell subset or site label for this specimen denotes: true naive CD4+ T cells. The receptors come from a young man with type 1 diabetes.

This clone was observed a few times. The rearrangement joins TRBV15 to TRBJ2-3; D uncertain. In germline, CDR1 is LNHNV, CDR2 YYDKDF (reference sequence). This CDR3 region has 17 residues. V gave up 0 bases and J gave up 0 bases, with 13 bases separating them. Written as DNA, the CDR3 is TGTGCCACCAGCAGAGATCGTCCACAGCCGAGCACAGATACGCAGTATTTT. The encoded protein is CATSRDRPQPSTDTQYF.

The chain joins TRBV6-5 to TRBJ1-6; TRBD1 aligns across 7 bases. V shed 4 bases and J 10 bases; nucleotides not matched to a gene: 4. CDR3 length: 13 residues. Germline CDR1 and CDR2: MNHEY and SVGAGI. For the CDR3, the DNA is TGTGCCAGCAGTTTCTCAGGGGGATCACCCCTCCACTTT. It encodes CASSFSGGSPLHF.

This chain uses TRBV7-9 with TRBJ1-1; D remains unclear. This CDR3 comprises 14 residues. Germline loops: CDR1 SEHNR, CDR2 FQNEAQ (reference sequence). Trimming pared 0 bases from V and 1 base from J, leaving 6 bases between. The CDR3 sequence is CASSLAQTNTEAFF. The DNA of the CDR3 is TGTGCCAGCAGCTTAGCGCAGACGAACACTGAAGCTTTCTTT.

The table lists this clone with a few counts. Different DNA sequences within this sample yield the same CDR3. This chain uses TRBV7-2 with TRBJ2-5, with TRBD2 identical over 9 bases. The CDR3 has 14 residues. Unmatched junction bases numbered 2, after V lost 4 bases and J lost 2 bases. Germline CDR1 SGHTA, CDR2 FQGNSA. CDR3: CASSSSGTQETQYF. The CDR3 coding sequence is TGTGCCAGCAGCTCTAGCGGGACACAAGAGACCCAGTACTTC. Looking up the rest from reference TRBV7-2 and TRBJ2-5 gives the full variable domain: GAGVSQSPSNKVTEKGKDVELRCDPISGHTALYWYRQSLGQGLEFLIYFQGNSAPDKSGLPSDRFSAERTGGSVSTLTIQRTQQEDSAVYLCASSSSGTQETQYFGPGTRLLVL.

The rearrangement uses TRBV30 and TRBJ2-3; D is unclear. From germline, CDR1 is GTSNPN and CDR2 SVGIG (reference sequence). V was cut by 1 base and J by 0 bases, with 5 bases left in between. This CDR3 comprises 13 residues. CDR3 DNA: TGTGCCTGGAGTGCAAAAAGCACAGATACGCAGTATTTT. This translates into CAWSAKSTDTQYF.

The chain couples TRBV28 to TRBJ2-7; TRBD1 matches at 7 bases. CDR3 length equals 15 residues. Germline loops: CDR1 MDHEN, CDR2 SYDVKM. The J segment lost 0 bases and the V segment lost 6 bases, leaving 8 bases of the junction unmatched. CDR3 DNA: TGTGCCAGCAGCCTCCCGACAGGGCTCTCCTACGAGCAGTACTTC. Protein sequence: CASSLPTGLSYEQYF.

The genes are TRBV9 and TRBJ2-5; D perhaps matches TRBD2 (6 bases). Trimming pared 4 bases from V and 4 bases from J, leaving 14 bases between. CDR1 and CDR2 (germline): SGDLS, YYNGEE. The CDR3 contains 14 residues. Here the CDR3 DNA reads TGTGCCAGCAGCCGCGGAGGAGGGGTAGAGACCCAGTACTTC. Its translation is CASSRGGGVETQYF.

The chain links TRBV7-2 to TRBJ1-6; 9 bases align to TRBD1. Per the germline V gene, CDR1 is SGHTA and CDR2 is FQGNSA. The CDR3 loop spans 15 amino acids. V lost 6 bases, J lost 10 bases, and 10 bases stayed unmatched. The chain's CDR3 is CASRDTGGASSPLHF. The CDR3 coding sequence is TGTGCCAGCAGGGATACAGGGGGCGCGTCGTCACCCCTCCACTTT.

This clone was counted a few times. The chain has TRBV30 and TRBJ2-7; possible D gene TRBD1, 6 bases. Between the trimmed V and J ends, which lost 0 bases and 0 bases, there was a span of 9 bases. Germline V gene lookup returns CDR1 GTSNPN and CDR2 SVGIG (reference sequence). There are 14 residues in the CDR3. DNA for the CDR3: TGTGCCTGGAGTGTAACAGGGCACTCCTACGAGCAGTACTTC. It translates to CAWSVTGHSYEQYF.

CDR3 in DNA: TGCGCCAGCAGCTTGGTTGCGGGGGTCGCAACCGGGGAGCTGTTTTTT. It yields the protein CASSLVAGVATGELFF. The chain recombines TRBV5-1 with TRBJ2-2, with 7 positions matching TRBD2. Per germline, CDR1 SGHRS and CDR2 YFSETQ. Losses at the gene ends were 0 bases for V and 5 bases for J; bases not matched to a gene: 7. CDR3 length equals 16 residues. Variable domain in full (rest from reference TRBV5-1 and TRBJ2-2): KAGVTQTPRYLIKTRGQQVTLSCSPISGHRSVSWYQQTPGQGLQFLFEYFSETQRNKGNFPGRFSGRQFSNSRSEMNVSTLELGDSALYLCASSLVAGVATGELFFGEGSRLTVL.

The chain carries TRBV7-9 and TRBJ2-3, with 9 bases lining up with TRBD1. CDR1 is SEHNR, CDR2 FQNEAQ, per germline (reference sequence). This CDR3 contains 16 residues. With 5 bases clipped from V and 5 bases from J, the junction kept 11 bases outside the gene matches. CDR3 in amino acids: CASSPHRDRVGDTQYF. CDR3 coding DNA: TGTGCCAGCAGCCCCCACCGGGACAGGGTAGGAGATACGCAGTATTTT.

This clone was seen only a few times. The chain has TRBV7-9 and TRBJ2-7, with D perhaps matching TRBD2 (6 bases). The CDR3 consists of 14 residues. V dropped 0 bases and J dropped 4 bases, with 10 bases sitting between them. Germline V gene data show CDR1 as SEHNR and CDR2 as FQNEAQ (reference sequence). The CDR3 region is CASSLAPRGYEQYF. In DNA form, the CDR3 reads TGTGCCAGCAGCTTAGCTCCTCGGGGGTACGAGCAGTACTTC.

This chain uses TRBV7-2 with TRBJ1-2; D gene uncertain. Trimming took 5 bases from V and 4 from J, leaving 14 bases between them. The germline V gene encodes CDR1 SGHTA and CDR2 FQGNSA. The CDR3 is 14 amino acids. CDR3 loop: CASSLEAGPYGYTF. In DNA form, the CDR3 reads TGTGCCAGCAGCCTGGAGGCAGGCCCCTATGGCTACACCTTC. The full variable domain, rest sourced from reference TRBV7-2 and TRBJ1-2, is GAGVSQSPSNKVTEKGKDVELRCDPISGHTALYWYRQSLGQGLEFLIYFQGNSAPDKSGLPSDRFSAERTGGSVSTLTIQRTQQEDSAVYLCASSLEAGPYGYTFGSGTRLTVV.

The chain has TRBV20-1 and TRBJ2-5, with unresolved D. This CDR3 is built from 11 residues. V gave up 1 base and J gave up 5 bases, with 5 bases separating them. Germline lookup yields CDR1 DFQATT and CDR2 SNEGSKA (reference sequence). CDR3 sequence: CSARVYETQYF. In DNA, the CDR3 is TGCAGTGCTAGAGTCTACGAGACCCAGTACTTC.

The gene calls are TRBV2 and TRBJ2-5; the D gene is possibly TRBD1 (5 bases). The CDR3 runs 14 residues. Trimming left V 3 bases short and J 3 bases short, with 11 bases between. Looked up from germline, CDR1 is SNHLY and CDR2 is FYNNEI. The CDR3 DNA reads TGTGCCAGCAGTGAGCTCCAGGGCAAAGAGACCCAGTACTTC. Translated: CASSELQGKETQYF.

The chain recombines TRBV30 with TRBJ2-3; 10 positions agree with TRBD2. Losses at the gene ends were 0 bases for V and 1 base for J; bases not matched to a gene: 16. The CDR3 runs 20 residues. Germline CDR1 is GTSNPN and CDR2 is SVGIG (reference sequence). The DNA of the CDR3 is TGTGCCTGGAGTGTACTCATCGCTAGCGGGAGTTTCTGGGGCACAGATACGCAGTATTTT. It translates to CAWSVLIASGSFWGTDTQYF. Using reference TRBV30 and TRBJ2-3 for the parts outside the CDR3, the full variable domain is SQTIHQWPATLVQPVGSPLSLECTVEGTSNPNLYWYRQAAGRGLQLLFYSVGIGQISSEVPQNLSASRPQDRQFILSSKKLLLSDSGFYLCAWSVLIASGSFWGTDTQYFGPGTRLTVL.

This clone has just a few counts. This chain uses TRBV5-1 with TRBJ1-4; the D gene is possibly TRBD1 (6 bases). Trimming took 3 bases from V and 6 from J, leaving 12 bases between them. CDR1 is SGHRS, CDR2 YFSETQ, per germline. The CDR3 consists of 14 residues. CDR3 amino acids: CASSYRVDDEKLFF. CDR3 nucleotides: TGCGCCAGCAGCTACAGGGTTGACGATGAAAAACTGTTTTTT.

V usage is TRBV7-2 and J usage is TRBJ2-7; the D is unclear. In germline, CDR1 is SGHTA, CDR2 FQGNSA. This CDR3 spans 17 amino acids. Trimming took 2 bases from V and 2 from J, leaving 19 bases between them. The CDR3 region is CASSLTVWASGTYEQYF. CDR3 nucleotide sequence: TGTGCCAGCAGCTTAACAGTCTGGGCTAGTGGGACCTACGAGCAGTACTTC.

The chain is built from TRBV2 and TRBJ2-1; TRBD2 matches 8 bases. V trimming: 7 bases; J trimming: 4 bases; junction bases outside the gene matches: 12. The CDR3 runs to 16 residues. Germline V gives CDR1 SNHLY, CDR2 FYNNEI. CDR3 nucleotides: TGTGCCAGCAACCTCCTTGGGAGCGGGAGTTACAATGAGCAGTTCTTC. It codes for CASNLLGSGSYNEQFF.

The chain is built from TRBV6-6 and TRBJ2-3; tentatively, D is TRBD1 or TRBD2 (5 bases each). V was clipped by 3 bases and J by 2 bases, with 9 bases between them. Germline assignment: CDR1 MNHNY and CDR2 SVGAGI (reference sequence). The CDR3 length is 14 residues. The CDR3 sequence is CASSYEGITDTQYF. The CDR3 bases are TGTGCCAGCAGTTATGAGGGGATCACAGATACGCAGTATTTT.

The chain carries TRBV6-1 and TRBJ2-1; D is unclear. CDR1 and CDR2 (germline): MNHNS, SASEGT. Trimming took 2 bases from V and 5 from J, leaving 7 bases between them. CDR3 length: 13 amino acids. CDR3 amino acids: CASSENRHNEQFF. CDR3 DNA: TGTGCCAGCAGTGAAAACAGACACAATGAGCAGTTCTTC.

This clone was seen a few times. The rearrangement uses TRBV6-1 and TRBJ1-1, with D perhaps TRBD1 (5 bases). V gave up 8 bases and J gave up 0 bases, with 13 bases separating them. The CDR3 runs 14 residues. Germline assignment: CDR1 MNHNS and CDR2 SASEGT. The CDR3 coding sequence is TGTGCCAGCCAAAGGGGAATCGTGAACACTGAAGCTTTCTTT. This gives the protein CASQRGIVNTEAFF.